The present T cell receptor beta chain was sequenced within a study of CD8 T cells in ankylosing spondylitis. Regarding the study as a whole: Within peripheral blood, clones linked to disease were CD8+ and relatively rare. A TCR beta motif of 7 to 9 highly homologous variants seemed to mark ankylosing spondylitis blood.

V shed 7 bases and J 2 bases; nucleotides not matched to a gene: 9. Germline CDR1 reads SNHLY; CDR2 reads FYNNEI. The CDR3 extends over 16 amino acids. This clonotype was seen a handful of times. Its cognate antigen is unknown. TCRdb analysed the 5' RACE reads with MiXCR anew, one entry per CDR3 protein. The sample holds about 44,000 distinct CDR3 sequences, approximately 9.9% seen once. The origin of this receptor is a male donor with ankylosing spondylitis or in good health (not recorded which). The V call is TRBV2, the J call TRBJ2-3; 10 nucleotides match TRBD2. The sample consisted of blood, either unsorted or a sorted T cell fraction (not recorded which). Here the CDR3 reads CASKKLAGGLTDTQYF. The CDR3 DNA reads TGTGCCAGCAAGAAGTTAGCGGGGGGCCTCACAGATACGCAGTATTTT.